The clone carrying this TCR beta chain was seen a single time. The entry originates in a study of blood T cell repertoires in COVID-19. Study in general: The United States, Italy and Spain were the sources of the acute and convalescent COVID-19 samples. Nucleic acid was either cDNA or gDNA, and it came from T cells, B-cell-depleted T cells, or PBMCs.

Original processing notes: Amplification with reference gene primers provided the estimates of nucleated cell counts. Profiled with immunoSEQ multiplex PCR; TCRdb holds only in-frame clones, not every one. V and J calls and clone size are copied from that table; D and trimming were computed from the DNA. The sample has roughly 100,000 clones, roughly 87% seen once. The V gene end was trimmed by 1 base and the J gene end by 6 bases; junction bases not matched to a gene: 8. The CDR3 length is 16 residues. The germline CDR1 and CDR2 sequences are MNHEY and SMNVEV (reference sequence). This TCR was recovered from a human donor in a cohort sampled during active COVID-19. The V call is TRBV27, the J call TRBJ2-3; 9 positions match TRBD1. Sequencing was performed on peripheral blood. Here the CDR3 DNA reads TGTGCCAGCAGTTTATTGGGACAGGGTTGGTTGGATACGCAGTATTTT. Protein sequence: CASSLLGQGWLDTQYF.